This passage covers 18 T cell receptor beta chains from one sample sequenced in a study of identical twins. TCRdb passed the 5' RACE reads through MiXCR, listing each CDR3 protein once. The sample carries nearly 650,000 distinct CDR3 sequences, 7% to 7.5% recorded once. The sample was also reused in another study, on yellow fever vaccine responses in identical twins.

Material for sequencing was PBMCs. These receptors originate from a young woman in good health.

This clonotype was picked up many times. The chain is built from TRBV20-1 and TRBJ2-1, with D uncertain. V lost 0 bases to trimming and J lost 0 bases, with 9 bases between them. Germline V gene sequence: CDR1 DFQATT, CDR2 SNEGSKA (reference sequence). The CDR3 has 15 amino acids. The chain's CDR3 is CSARESEASYNEQFF. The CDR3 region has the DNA TGCAGTGCTAGAGAGAGTGAGGCCTCCTACAATGAGCAGTTCTTC.

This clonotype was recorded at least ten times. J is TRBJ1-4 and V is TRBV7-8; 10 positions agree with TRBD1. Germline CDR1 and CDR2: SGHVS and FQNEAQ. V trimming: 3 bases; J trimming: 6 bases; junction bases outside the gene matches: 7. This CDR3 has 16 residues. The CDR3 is CASSLKRDRGDEKLFF. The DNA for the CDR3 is TGTGCCAGCAGCTTGAAGCGGGACAGGGGAGATGAAAAACTGTTTTTT.

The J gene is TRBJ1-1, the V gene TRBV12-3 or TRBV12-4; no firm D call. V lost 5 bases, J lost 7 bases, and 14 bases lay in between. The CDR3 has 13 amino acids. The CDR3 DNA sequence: TGTGCCAGCAGTCTCCGGGCCCAGCTTGAAGCTTTCTTT. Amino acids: CASSLRAQLEAFF.

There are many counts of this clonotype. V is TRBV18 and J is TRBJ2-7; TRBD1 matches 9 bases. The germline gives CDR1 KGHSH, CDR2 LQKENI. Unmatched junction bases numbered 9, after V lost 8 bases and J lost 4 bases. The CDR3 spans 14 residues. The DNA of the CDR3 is TGTGCCAGCAGTCCCGGGACAGGGTCATACGAGCAGTACGTC. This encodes CASSPGTGSYEQYV.

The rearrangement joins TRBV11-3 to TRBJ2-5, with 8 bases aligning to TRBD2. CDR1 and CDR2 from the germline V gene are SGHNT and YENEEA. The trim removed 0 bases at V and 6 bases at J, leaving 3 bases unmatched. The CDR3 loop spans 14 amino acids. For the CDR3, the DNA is TGTGCCAGCAGCTTAGATCGGGAGGGGAAGACCCAGTACTTC. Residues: CASSLDREGKTQYF.

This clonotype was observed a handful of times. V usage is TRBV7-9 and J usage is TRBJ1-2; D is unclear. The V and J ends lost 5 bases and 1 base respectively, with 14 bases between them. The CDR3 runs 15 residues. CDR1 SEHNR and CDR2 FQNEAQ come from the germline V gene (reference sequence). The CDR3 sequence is CASSLAPVYNYGYTF. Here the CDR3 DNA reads TGTGCCAGCAGCCTCGCTCCTGTCTATAACTATGGCTACACCTTC.

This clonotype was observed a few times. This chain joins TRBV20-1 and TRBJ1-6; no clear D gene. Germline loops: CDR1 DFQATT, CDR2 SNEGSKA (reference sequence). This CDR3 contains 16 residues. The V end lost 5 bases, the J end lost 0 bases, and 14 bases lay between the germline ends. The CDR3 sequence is CSAYPPFLSYNSPLHF. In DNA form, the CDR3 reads TGCAGTGCTTATCCCCCATTCCTCTCCTATAATTCACCCCTCCACTTT.

CDR3 nucleotide sequence: TGCGCCAGCGCCGGAGGGGGACAGCGAACCTACGAGCAGTACTTC. Translated: CASAGGGQRTYEQYF. The rearrangement joins TRBV5-1 to TRBJ2-7; perhaps TRBD1 as D (7 bases). CDR1 is SGHRS, CDR2 YFSETQ, per germline. CDR3 size: 15 residues. The germline V and J ends were trimmed by 7 bases and 2 bases, with 19 bases remaining between them. The full variable domain, in which reference TRBV5-1 and TRBJ2-7 provide the parts outside the CDR3, is KAGVTQTPRYLIKTRGQQVTLSCSPISGHRSVSWYQQTPGQGLQFLFEYFSETQRNKGNFPGRFSGRQFSNSRSEMNVSTLELGDSALYLCASAGGGQRTYEQYFGPGTRLTVT.

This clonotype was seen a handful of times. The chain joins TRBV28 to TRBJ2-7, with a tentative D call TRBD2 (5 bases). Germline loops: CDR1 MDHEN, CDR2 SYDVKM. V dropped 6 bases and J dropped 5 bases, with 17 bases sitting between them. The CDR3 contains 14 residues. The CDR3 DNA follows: TGTGCCAGCAGGGAGCCTCCCGGGGTGAACGAGCAGTACTTC. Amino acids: CASREPPGVNEQYF.

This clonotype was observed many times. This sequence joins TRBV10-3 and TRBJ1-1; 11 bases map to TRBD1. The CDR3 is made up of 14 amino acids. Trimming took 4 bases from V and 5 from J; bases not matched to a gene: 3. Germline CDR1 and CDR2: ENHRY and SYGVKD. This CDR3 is CAISVRDRGTEAFF. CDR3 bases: TGTGCCATCAGTGTTCGGGACAGGGGGACTGAAGCTTTCTTT.

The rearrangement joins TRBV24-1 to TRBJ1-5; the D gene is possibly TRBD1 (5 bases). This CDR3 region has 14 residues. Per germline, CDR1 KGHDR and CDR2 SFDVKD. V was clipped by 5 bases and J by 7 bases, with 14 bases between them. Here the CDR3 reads CATSVAGGGQPQHF. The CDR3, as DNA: TGTGCCACCAGTGTTGCCGGGGGTGGGCAGCCCCAGCATTTT.

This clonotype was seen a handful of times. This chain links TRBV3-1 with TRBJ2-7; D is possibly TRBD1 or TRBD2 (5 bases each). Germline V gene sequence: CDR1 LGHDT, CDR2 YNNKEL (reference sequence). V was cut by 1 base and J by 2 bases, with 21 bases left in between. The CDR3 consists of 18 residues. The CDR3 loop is CASSQGQIQGVDPYEQYF. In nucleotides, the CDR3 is TGTGCCAGCAGCCAAGGCCAAATTCAGGGAGTCGACCCCTACGAGCAGTACTTC.

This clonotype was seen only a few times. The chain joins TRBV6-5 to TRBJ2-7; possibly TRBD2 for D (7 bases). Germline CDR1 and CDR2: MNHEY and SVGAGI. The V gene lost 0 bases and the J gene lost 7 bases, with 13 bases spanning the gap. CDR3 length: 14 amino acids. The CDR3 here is CASSYSAGAIEQYV. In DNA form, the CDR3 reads TGTGCCAGCAGTTACTCCGCGGGGGCTATAGAGCAGTACGTC.

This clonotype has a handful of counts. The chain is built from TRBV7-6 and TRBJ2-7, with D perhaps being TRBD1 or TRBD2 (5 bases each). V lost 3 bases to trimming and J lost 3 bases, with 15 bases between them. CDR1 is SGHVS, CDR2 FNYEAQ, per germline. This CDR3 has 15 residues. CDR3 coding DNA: TGTGCCAGCAGCTTCCGGGACGGATCTAACTACGAGCAGTACTTC. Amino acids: CASSFRDGSNYEQYF.

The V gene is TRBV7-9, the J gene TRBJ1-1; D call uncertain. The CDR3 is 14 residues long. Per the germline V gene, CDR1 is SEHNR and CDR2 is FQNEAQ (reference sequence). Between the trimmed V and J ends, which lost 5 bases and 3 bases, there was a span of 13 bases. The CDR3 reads CASSGGSTDTEAFF. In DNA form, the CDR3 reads TGTGCCAGCAGCGGAGGAAGTACGGACACTGAAGCTTTCTTT.

CDR3: CASSPEERRGIYNEQFF. The CDR3 DNA reads as TGTGCCAGCTCACCGGAGGAGAGAAGGGGGATATACAATGAGCAGTTCTTC. The genes are TRBV18 and TRBJ2-1, with D possibly matching TRBD1 (6 bases). Trimming removed 3 bases at V and 4 bases at J, with 19 bases between. CDR3 length: 17 amino acids. CDR1 and CDR2 from the germline V gene are KGHSH and LQKENI.

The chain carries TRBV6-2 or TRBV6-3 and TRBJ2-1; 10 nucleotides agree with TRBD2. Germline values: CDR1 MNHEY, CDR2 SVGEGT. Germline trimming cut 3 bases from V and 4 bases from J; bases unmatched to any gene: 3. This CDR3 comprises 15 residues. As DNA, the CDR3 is TGTGCCAGCAGTTATAGCGGGAGGCAGTACAATGAGCAGTTCTTC. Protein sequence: CASSYSGRQYNEQFF.

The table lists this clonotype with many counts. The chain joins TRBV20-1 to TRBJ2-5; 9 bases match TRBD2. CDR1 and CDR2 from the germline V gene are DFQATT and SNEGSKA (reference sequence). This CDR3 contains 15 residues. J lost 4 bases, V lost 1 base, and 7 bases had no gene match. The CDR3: CSARVLAGAPETQYF. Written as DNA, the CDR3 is TGCAGTGCTAGAGTTTTAGCGGGAGCCCCAGAGACCCAGTACTTC.